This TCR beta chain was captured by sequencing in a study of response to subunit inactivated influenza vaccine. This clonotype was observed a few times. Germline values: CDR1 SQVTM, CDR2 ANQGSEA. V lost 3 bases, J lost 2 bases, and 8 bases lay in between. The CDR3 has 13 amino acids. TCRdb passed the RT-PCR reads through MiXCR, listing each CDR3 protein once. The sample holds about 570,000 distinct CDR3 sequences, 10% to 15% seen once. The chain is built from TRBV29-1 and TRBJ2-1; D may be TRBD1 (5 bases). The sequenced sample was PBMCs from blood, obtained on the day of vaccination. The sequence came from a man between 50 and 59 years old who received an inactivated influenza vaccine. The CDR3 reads CSVEGRTYNEQFF. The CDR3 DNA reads TGCAGCGTTGAGGGGCGGACCTACAATGAGCAGTTCTTC.